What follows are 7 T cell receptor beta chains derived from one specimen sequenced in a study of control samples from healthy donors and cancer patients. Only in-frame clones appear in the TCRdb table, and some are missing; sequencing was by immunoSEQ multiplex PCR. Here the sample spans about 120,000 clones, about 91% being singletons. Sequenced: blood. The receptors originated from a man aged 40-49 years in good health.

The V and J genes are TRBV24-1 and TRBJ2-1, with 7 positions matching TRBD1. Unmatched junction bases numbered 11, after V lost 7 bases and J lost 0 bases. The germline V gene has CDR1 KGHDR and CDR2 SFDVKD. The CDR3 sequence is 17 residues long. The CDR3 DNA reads TGTGCCACCAGGGCGACTAAGGGGGCCAGCTCCTACAATGAGCAGTTCTTC. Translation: CATRATKGASSYNEQFF.

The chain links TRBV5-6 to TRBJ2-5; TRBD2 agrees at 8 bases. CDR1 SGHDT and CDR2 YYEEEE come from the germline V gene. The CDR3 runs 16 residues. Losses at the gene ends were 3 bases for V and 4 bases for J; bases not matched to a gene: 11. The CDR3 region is CASSSTWRGVGETQYF. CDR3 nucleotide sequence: TGTGCCAGCAGCTCGACCTGGCGGGGGGTAGGAGAGACCCAGTACTTC.

The CDR3 DNA follows: TGTGCCAGCAGTTTATCCCCATGGACAGGGGGGGACTACGAGCAGTACTTC. This codes for CASSLSPWTGGDYEQYF. The chain links TRBV28 to TRBJ2-7; TRBD1 matches 10 bases. Germline V CDR1 and CDR2: MDHEN, SYDVKM. The CDR3 is 17 amino acids. After removal of 1 base from V and 3 bases from J, the junction contained 9 bases not matched to a gene.

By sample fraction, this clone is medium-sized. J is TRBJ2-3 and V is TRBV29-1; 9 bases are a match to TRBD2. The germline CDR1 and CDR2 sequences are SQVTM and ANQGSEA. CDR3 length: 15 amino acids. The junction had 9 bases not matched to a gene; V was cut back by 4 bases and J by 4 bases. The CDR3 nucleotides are TGCAGCGTTGTCGGCGGGGGGGGTAACCCAGATACGCAGTATTTT. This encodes CSVVGGGGNPDTQYF.

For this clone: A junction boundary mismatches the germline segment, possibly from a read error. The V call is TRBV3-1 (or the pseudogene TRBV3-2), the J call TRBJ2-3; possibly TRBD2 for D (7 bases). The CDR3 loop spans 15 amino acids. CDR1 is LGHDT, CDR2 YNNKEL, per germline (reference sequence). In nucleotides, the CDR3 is TGTGCCAGCAGCCAAGGGTCGGGGGGCACAAATACGCAGTATTTT. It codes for CASSQGSGGTNTQYF.

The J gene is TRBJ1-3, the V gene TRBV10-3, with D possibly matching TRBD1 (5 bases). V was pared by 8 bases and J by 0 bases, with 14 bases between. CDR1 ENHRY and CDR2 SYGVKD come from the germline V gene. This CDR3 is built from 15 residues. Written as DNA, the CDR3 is TGTGCCATCTCTCGGGAGGGGCTCTCTGGAAACACCATATATTTT. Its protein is CAISREGLSGNTIYF.

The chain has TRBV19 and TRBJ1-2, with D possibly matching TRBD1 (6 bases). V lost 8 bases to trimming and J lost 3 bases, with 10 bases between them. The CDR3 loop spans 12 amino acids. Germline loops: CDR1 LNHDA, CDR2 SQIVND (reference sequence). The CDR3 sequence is CASQGGDYGYTF. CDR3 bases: TGTGCCAGTCAAGGGGGGGACTATGGCTACACCTTC.